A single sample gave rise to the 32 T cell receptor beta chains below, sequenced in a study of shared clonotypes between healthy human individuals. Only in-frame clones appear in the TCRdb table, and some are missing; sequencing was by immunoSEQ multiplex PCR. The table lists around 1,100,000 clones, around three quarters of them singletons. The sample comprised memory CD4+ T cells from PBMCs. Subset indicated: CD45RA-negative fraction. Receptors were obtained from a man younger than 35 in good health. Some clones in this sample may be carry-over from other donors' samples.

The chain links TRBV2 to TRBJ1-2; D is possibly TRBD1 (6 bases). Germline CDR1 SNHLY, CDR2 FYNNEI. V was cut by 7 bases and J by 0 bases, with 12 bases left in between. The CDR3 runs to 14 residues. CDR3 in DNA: TGTGCCAGCACGGGAGGGGGTGCTAACTATGGCTACACCTTC. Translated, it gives CASTGGGANYGYTF.

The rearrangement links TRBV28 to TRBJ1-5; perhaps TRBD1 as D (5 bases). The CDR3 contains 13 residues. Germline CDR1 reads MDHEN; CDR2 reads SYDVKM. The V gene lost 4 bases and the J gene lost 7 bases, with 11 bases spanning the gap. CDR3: CASSWVKGQPQHF. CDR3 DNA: TGTGCCAGCAGTTGGGTGAAGGGGCAGCCCCAGCATTTT. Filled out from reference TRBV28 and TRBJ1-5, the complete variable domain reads DVKVTQSSRYLVKRTGEKVFLECVQDMDHENMFWYRQDPGLGLRLIYFSYDVKMKEKGDIPEGYSVSREKKERFSLILESASTNQTSMYLCASSWVKGQPQHFGDGTRLSIL.

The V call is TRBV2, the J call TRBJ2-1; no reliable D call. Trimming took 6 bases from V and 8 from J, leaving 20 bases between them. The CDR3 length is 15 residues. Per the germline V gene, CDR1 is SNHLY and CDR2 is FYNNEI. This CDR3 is CASSSTLPNVYEQFF. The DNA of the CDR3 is TGTGCCAGCAGCTCTACCCTCCCGAACGTGTATGAGCAGTTCTTC.

CDR3 DNA: TGTGCCGAGCAACGGGAGATAGGTGAGCAGTTCTTC. Its translation is CAEQREIGEQFF. The chain is built from TRBV10-3 and TRBJ2-1; weak D call: TRBD2 (6 bases). Germline V gene data show CDR1 as ENHRY and CDR2 as SYGVKD. The CDR3 spans 12 residues. V dropped 11 bases and J dropped 9 bases, with 17 bases sitting between them.

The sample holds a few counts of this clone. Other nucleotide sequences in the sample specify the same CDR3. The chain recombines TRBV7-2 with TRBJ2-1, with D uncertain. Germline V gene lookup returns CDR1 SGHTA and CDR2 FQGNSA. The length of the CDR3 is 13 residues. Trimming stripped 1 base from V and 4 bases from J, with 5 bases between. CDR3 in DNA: TGTGCCAGCAGCTTAGGGTTGTACAATGAGCAGTTCTTC. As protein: CASSLGLYNEQFF.

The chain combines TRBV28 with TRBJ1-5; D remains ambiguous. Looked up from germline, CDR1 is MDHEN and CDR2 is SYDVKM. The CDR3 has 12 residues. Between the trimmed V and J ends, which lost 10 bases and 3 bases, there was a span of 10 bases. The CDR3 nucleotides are TGTGCCACCGGTACGAACAATCAGCCCCAGCATTTT. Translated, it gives CATGTNNQPQHF. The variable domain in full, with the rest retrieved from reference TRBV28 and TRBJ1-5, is DVKVTQSSRYLVKRTGEKVFLECVQDMDHENMFWYRQDPGLGLRLIYFSYDVKMKEKGDIPEGYSVSREKKERFSLILESASTNQTSMYLCATGTNNQPQHFGDGTRLSIL.

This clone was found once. CDR3 amino acids: CASSVGPQETQYF. The CDR3 nucleotides read TGCGCCAGCAGCGTCGGGCCGCAAGAGACCCAGTACTTC. This sequence joins TRBV5-1 and TRBJ2-5; no clear D. CDR3 size: 13 residues. The V gene lost 4 bases and the J gene lost 2 bases, with 9 bases spanning the gap. Germline loops: CDR1 SGHRS, CDR2 YFSETQ.

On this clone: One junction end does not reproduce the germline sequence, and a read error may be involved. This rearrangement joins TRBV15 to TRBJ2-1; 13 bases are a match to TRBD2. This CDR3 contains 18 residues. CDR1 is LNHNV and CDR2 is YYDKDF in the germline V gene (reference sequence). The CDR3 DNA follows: TGTGCCACCAGCAGAGATTTGGGGACTAGCGGGACCGGAGGGAAAAGGGTCTTC. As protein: CATSRDLGTSGTGGKRVF.

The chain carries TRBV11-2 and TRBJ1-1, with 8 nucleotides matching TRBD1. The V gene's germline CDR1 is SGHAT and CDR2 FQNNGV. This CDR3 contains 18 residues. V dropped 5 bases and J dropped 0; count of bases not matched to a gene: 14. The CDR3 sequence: CASSPRTGSPLMNTEAFF. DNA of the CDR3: TGTGCCAGCAGCCCGAGGACAGGGAGTCCCCTCATGAACACTGAAGCTTTCTTT.

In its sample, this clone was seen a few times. The CDR3 DNA follows: TGTGCCATCAGCCGGACGGTCGACACTGAAGCTTTCTTT. This codes for CAISRTVDTEAFF. The V and J genes are TRBV10-3 and TRBJ1-1; D call uncertain. Between the trimmed V and J ends, which lost 6 bases and 3 bases, there was a span of 11 bases. The CDR3 is 13 amino acids. The germline CDR1 and CDR2 sequences are ENHRY and SYGVKD.

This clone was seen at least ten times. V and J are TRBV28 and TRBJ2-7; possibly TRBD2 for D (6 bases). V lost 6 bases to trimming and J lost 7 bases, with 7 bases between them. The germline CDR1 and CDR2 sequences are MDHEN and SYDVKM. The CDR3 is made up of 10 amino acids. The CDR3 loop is CASSRGEQYF. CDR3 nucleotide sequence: TGTGCCAGCAGCCGGGGGGAGCAGTACTTC.

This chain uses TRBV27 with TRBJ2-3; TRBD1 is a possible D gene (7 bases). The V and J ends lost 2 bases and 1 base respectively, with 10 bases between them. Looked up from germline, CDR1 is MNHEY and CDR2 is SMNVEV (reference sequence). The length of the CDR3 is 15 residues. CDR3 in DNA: TGTGCCAGCAGTTTACAGGGGGAGGGCACAGATACGCAGTATTTT. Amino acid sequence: CASSLQGEGTDTQYF.

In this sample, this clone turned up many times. CDR3 sequence (DNA): TGTGCCAGCAGTTTCCGTAGGACAGACTATGGCTACACCTTC. Translated, it gives CASSFRRTDYGYTF. The chain uses TRBV6-5 and TRBJ1-2, with a tentative D call TRBD1 (6 bases). The germline CDR1 and CDR2 sequences are MNHEY and SVGAGI. The germline V and J ends were trimmed by 4 bases and 3 bases, with 12 bases remaining between them. This CDR3 is built from 14 residues.

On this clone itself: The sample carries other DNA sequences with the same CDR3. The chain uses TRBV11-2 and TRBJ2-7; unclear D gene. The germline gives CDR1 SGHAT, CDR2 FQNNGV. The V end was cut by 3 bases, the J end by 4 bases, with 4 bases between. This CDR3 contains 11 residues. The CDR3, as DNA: TGTGCCAGCAGCTTCCTTTACGAGCAGTACTTC. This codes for CASSFLYEQYF.

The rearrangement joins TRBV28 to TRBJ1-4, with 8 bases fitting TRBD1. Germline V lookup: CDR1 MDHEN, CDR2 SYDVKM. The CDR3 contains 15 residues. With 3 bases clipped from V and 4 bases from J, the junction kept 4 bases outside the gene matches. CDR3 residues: CASSFDRGNNEKLFF. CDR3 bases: TGTGCCAGCAGTTTCGACAGGGGTAATAATGAAAAACTGTTTTTT. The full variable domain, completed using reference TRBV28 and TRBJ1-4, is DVKVTQSSRYLVKRTGEKVFLECVQDMDHENMFWYRQDPGLGLRLIYFSYDVKMKEKGDIPEGYSVSREKKERFSLILESASTNQTSMYLCASSFDRGNNEKLFFGSGTQLSVL.

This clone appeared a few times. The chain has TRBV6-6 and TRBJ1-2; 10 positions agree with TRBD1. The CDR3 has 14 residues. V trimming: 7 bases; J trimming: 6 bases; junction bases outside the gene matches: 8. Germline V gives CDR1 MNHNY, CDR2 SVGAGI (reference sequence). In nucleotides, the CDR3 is TGTGCCAGCACCCTGGGGACAGGGGTGGATGGCTACACCTTC. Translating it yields CASTLGTGVDGYTF.

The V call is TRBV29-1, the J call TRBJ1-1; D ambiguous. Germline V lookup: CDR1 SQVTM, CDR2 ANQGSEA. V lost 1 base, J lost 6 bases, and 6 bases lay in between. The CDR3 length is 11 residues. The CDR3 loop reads CSVEGRSEAFF. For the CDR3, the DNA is TGCAGCGTTGAAGGGAGGTCTGAAGCTTTCTTT.

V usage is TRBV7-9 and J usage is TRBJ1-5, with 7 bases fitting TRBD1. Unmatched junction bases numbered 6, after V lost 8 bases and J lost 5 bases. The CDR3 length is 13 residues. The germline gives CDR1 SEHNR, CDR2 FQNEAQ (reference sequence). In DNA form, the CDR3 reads TGTGCCAGCTCGACAGGGATTGATCAGCCCCAGCATTTT. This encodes CASSTGIDQPQHF. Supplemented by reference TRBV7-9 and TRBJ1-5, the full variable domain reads DTGVSQNPRHKITKRGQNVTFRCDPISEHNRLYWYRQTLGQGPEFLTYFQNEAQLEKSRLLSDRFSAERPKGSFSTLEIQRTEQGDSAMYLCASSTGIDQPQHFGDGTRLSIL.

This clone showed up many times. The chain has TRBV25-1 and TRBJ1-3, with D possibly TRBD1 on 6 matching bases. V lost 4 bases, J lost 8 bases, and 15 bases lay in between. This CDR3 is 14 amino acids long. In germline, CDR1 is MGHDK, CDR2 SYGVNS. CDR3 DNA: TGTGCCAGCAGTGGAACCGGGACACTCTACACCATATATTTT. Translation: CASSGTGTLYTIYF.

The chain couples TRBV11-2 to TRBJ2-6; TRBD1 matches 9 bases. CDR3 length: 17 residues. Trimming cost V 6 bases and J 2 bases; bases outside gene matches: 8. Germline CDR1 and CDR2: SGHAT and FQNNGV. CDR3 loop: CASSVTGGKAGANVLTF. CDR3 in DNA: TGTGCCAGCAGTGTGACAGGGGGTAAGGCTGGGGCCAACGTCCTGACTTTC.

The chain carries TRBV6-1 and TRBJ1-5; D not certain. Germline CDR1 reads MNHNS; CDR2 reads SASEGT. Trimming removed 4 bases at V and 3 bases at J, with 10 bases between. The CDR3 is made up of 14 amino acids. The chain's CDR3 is CASSGQGYNQPQHF. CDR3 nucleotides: TGTGCCAGCAGTGGTCAAGGTTACAATCAGCCCCAGCATTTT.

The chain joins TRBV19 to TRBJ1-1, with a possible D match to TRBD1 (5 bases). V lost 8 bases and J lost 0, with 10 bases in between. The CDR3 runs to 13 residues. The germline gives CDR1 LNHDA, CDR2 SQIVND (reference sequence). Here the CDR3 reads CASESTVNTEAFF. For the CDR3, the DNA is TGTGCCAGTGAATCGACAGTGAACACTGAAGCTTTCTTT.

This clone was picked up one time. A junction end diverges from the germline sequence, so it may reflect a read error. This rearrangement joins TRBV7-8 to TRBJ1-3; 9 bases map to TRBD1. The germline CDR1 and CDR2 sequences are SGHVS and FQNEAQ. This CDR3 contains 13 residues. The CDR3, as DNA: TGTGCCAGCAGCACTACGGGACAGGGAAAGGCGGATTTT. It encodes CASSTTGQGKADF. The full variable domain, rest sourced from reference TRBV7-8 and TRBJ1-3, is GAGVSQSPRYKVAKRGQDVALRCDPISGHVSLFWYQQALGQGPEFLTYFQNEAQLDKSGLPSDRFFAERPEGSVSTLKIQRTQQEDSAVYLCASSTTGQGKADFGEGSWLTVV.

The CDR3 DNA sequence: TGTGCCAGCAGCGTTTCCGGGACAGCGAGCACCGGGGAGCTGTTTTTT. Translation: CASSVSGTASTGELFF. The chain carries TRBV9 and TRBJ2-2; 7 bases are a match to TRBD1. The CDR3 extends over 16 amino acids. Germline V gene data show CDR1 as SGDLS and CDR2 as YYNGEE. V shed 2 bases and J 4 bases; nucleotides not matched to a gene: 8.

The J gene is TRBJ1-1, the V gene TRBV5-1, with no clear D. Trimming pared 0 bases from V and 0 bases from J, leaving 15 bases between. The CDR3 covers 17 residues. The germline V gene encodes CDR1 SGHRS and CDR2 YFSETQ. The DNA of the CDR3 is TGCGCCAGCAGCTTGGAGATTATCAGGTCCATGAACACTGAAGCTTTCTTT. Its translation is CASSLEIIRSMNTEAFF.

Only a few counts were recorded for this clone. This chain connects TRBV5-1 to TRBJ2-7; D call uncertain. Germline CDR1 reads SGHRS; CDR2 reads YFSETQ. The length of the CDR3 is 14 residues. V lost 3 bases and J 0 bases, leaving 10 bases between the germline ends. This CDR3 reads CASSYSRDSYEQYF. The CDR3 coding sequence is TGCGCCAGCAGCTACAGCAGAGACTCCTACGAGCAGTACTTC.

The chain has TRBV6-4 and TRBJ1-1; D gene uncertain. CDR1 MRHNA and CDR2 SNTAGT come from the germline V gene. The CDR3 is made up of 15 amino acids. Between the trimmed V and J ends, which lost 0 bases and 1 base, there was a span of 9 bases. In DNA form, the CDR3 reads TGTGCCAGCAGTGACTCTGAGGACCCGAACACTGAAGCTTTCTTT. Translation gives CASSDSEDPNTEAFF.

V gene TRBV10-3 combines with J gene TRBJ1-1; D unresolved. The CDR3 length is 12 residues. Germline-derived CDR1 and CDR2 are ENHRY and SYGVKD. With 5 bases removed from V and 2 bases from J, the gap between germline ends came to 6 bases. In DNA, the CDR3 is TGTGCCATCAGTCAGGAAAACACTGAAGCTTTCTTT. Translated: CAISQENTEAFF.

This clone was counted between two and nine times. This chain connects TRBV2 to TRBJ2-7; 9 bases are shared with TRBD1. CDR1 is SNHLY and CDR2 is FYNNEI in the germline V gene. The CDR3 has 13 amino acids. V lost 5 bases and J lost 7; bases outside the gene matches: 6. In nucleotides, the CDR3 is TGTGCCAGCAGTCCACAGGGGGCAGGTGAGCAGTACTTC. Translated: CASSPQGAGEQYF. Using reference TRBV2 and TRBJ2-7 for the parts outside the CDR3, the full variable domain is EPEVTQTPSHQVTQMGQEVILRCVPISNHLYFYWYRQILGQKVEFLVSFYNNEISEKSEIFDDQFSVERPDGSNFTLKIRSTKLEDSAMYFCASSPQGAGEQYFGPGTRLTVT.

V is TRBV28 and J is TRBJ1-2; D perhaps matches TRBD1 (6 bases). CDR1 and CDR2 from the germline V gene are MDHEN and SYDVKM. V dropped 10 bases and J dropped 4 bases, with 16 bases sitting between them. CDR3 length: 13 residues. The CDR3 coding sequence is TGTGCCACGAGACAGGCCCTAAGCTATGGCTACACCTTC. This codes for CATRQALSYGYTF.

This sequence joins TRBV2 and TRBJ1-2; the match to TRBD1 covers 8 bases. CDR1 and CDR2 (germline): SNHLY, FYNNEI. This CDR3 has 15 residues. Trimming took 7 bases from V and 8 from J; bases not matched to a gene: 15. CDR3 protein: CASTLAGTGGRGYTF. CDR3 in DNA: TGTGCCAGCACCCTTGCCGGGACAGGAGGACGAGGCTACACCTTC.

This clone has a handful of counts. The CDR3 region has the DNA TGTGCCAGCAGCCCCACGGGACTAGCCAAAAACATTCAGTACTTC. It translates to CASSPTGLAKNIQYF. The chain couples TRBV9 to TRBJ2-4; D is perhaps TRBD2 (6 bases). Trimming stripped 4 bases from V and 0 bases from J, with 11 bases between. Germline assignment: CDR1 SGDLS and CDR2 YYNGEE. This CDR3 comprises 15 residues.